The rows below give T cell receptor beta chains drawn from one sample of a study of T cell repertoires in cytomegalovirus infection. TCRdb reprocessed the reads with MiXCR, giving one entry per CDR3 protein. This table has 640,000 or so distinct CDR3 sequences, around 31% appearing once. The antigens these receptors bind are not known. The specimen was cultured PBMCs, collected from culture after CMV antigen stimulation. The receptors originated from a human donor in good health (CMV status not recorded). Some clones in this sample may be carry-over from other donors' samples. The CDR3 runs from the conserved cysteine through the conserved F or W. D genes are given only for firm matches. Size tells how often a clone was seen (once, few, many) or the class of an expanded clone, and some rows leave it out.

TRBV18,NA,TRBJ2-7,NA,TGTGCCAGCTCACCCCGGGACGACCCCTACGAGCAGTACTTC,CASSPRDDPYEQYF
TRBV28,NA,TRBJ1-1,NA,TGTGCCAGCAGTTTTTCCGGGGGCACAAGCACTGAAGCTTTCTTT,CASSFSGGTSTEAFF
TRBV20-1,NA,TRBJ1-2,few,TGCAGTGCTAGAGATTCGGGGTCTGGCTACACCTTC,CSARDSGSGYTF
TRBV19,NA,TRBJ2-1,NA,TGTGCCAGCTCCCGGCGGGGCGATGAGCAGTTCTTC,CASSRRGDEQFF
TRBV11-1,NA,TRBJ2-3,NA,TGTGCCAGCAGCTTAGCAGGGCTTACCCCAGATACGCAGTATTTT,CASSLAGLTPDTQYF
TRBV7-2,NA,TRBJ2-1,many,TGTGCCAGCAGCTTAGTACGTGGGAGTGGGTATGAGCAGTTCTTC,CASSLVRGSGYEQFF
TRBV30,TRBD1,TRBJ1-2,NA,TGTGCCTGGAGTGATGGGACAGAAGGGAACACCTTC,CAWSDGTEGNTF
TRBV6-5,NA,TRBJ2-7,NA,TGTGCCAGCAGTTACTACGGGACGACCTACGAGCAGTACTTC,CASSYYGTTYEQYF
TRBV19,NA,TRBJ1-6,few,TGTGCCAGTAGCTCGGGGCTCGAGGGCTTTTCACCCCTCCACTTT,CASSSGLEGFSPLHF
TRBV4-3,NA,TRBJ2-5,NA,TGCGCCAGCAGCCAAGAAGGAGACCGATTGTACCAAGAGACCCAGTACTTC,CASSQEGDRLYQETQYF
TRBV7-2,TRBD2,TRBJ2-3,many,TGTGCCAGCAGCTTAGCGCGGGAGGATACGCAGTATTTT,CASSLAREDTQYF
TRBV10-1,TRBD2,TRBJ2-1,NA,TGCGCCAGCAGTGTATGGCTAGCGGGAGACAATGAGCAGTTCTTC,CASSVWLAGDNEQFF
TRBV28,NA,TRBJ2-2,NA,TGTGCCAGCAGAGTGGACGCCACCGGGGAGCTGTTTTTT,CASRVDATGELFF
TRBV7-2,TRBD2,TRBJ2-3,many,TGTGCCAGCAGTCACCTAGCGGGAGGCACAGATACGCAGTATTTT,CASSHLAGGTDTQYF
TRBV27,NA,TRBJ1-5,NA,TGTGCCAGCAGTTTATATGGGGGTTCTAGCAATCAGCCCCAGCATTTT,CASSLYGGSSNQPQHF
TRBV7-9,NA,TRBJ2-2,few,TGTGCCAGCTACTCCGGGGAGCTGTTTTTT,CASYSGELFF
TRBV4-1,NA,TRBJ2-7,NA,TGCGCCAGCAGCCAAGACGGCAAGGGGGACCTCGAGCAGTACTTC,CASSQDGKGDLEQYF
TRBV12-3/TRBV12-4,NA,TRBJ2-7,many,TGTGCCAGCAGCTTAGGAGGGGGCGGCGAGCAGTACTTC,CASSLGGGGEQYF
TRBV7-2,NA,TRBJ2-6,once,TGTGCCAGCAGCTTAGTACAAACAGACATCTCTGGGGCCAACGTCCTGACTTTC,CASSLVQTDISGANVLTF
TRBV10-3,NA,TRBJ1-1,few,TGTGCCATCAGTGAGTCGGTTGGGCAGGGTGGGACTGAAGCTTTCTTT,CAISESVGQGGTEAFF
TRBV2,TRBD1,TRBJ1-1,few,TGTGCCAGCCGCAGGAACAGGGGCGGCACTGAAGCTTTCTTT,CASRRNRGGTEAFF
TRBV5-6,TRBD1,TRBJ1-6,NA,TGTGCCAGCAGCTCCCAGTCCGGGACAGGGTCCTCACCCCTCCACTTT,CASSSQSGTGSSPLHF
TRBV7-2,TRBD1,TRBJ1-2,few,TGTGCCAGCAGCCCTGGGACAGGGGGCTGGGGCTACACCTTC,CASSPGTGGWGYTF
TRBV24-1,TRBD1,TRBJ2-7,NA,TGTGCCACCAGTGATTTTAAGGGGACAGGGCGGCAGTACTTC,CATSDFKGTGRQYF
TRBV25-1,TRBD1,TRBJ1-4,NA,TGTGCCAGCAGTGACGTCGGGACAGGAGAAGAAAAACTGTTTTTT,CASSDVGTGEEKLFF
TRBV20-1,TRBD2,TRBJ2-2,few,TGCAGTGCTACCCGACTAGCGTACGGAGGGGAGCTGTTTTTT,CSATRLAYGGELFF
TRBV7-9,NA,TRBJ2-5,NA,TGTGCCAGCAGCATACCCGGGGGAGGCCAAGAGACCCAGTACTTC,CASSIPGGGQETQYF
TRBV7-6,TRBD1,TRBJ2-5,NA,TGTGCCAGCAGCTCCCGGGACAGGGACCAAGAGACCCAGTACTTC,CASSSRDRDQETQYF
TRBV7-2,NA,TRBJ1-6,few,TGTGCCAGCAGCTTAAGGGGCCCATTGGGTCCCCTCCACTTT,CASSLRGPLGPLHF
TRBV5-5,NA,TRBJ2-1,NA,TGTGCCAGCAGCCGCCCAGGGGCAGACTACAATGAGCAGTTCTTC,CASSRPGADYNEQFF
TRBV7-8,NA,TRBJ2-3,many,TGTGCCAGCAGCTCTAAAGATACGCAGTATTTT,CASSSKDTQYF
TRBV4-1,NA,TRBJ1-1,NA,TGCGCCAGCAGCCAAGATCCGGGGGCTGAAGCTTTCTTT,CASSQDPGAEAFF
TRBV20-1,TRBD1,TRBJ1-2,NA,TGCAGTGCCGTGGAGACAGGGGCCTACCATGGCTACACCTTC,CSAVETGAYHGYTF
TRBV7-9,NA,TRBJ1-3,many,TGTGCCAGCAGCCTGGGAAACACCATATATTTT,CASSLGNTIYF
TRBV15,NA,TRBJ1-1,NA,TGTGCCACCCAGCAGCTTTTGAACACTGAAGCTTTCTTT,CATQQLLNTEAFF
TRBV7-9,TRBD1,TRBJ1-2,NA,TGTGCCAGCAGCTTACCACCGGGACAGGGGAGCTATGGCTACACCTTC,CASSLPPGQGSYGYTF
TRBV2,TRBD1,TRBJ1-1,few,TGTGCCAGCAGTGGACAGGGTTGGGAGAACACTGAAGCTTTCTTT,CASSGQGWENTEAFF
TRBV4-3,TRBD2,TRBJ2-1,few,TGCGCCAGCAGCCAAGATTACAAGCGGGAGGATGCGGAGCAGTTCTTC,CASSQDYKREDAEQFF
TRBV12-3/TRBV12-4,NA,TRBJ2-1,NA,TGTGCCAGCAGTCTCTATCTCGGGGGGCCCTCCTACAATGAGCAGTTCTTC,CASSLYLGGPSYNEQFF
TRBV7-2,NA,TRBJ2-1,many,TGTGCCAGCATCCAACCCGGTTTCCGGGCGCAGGAGCAGTTCTTC,CASIQPGFRAQEQFF
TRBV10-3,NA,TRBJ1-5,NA,TGTGCCATCAGTGACGTCCCTAAAACAGGGCCCAATCAGCCCCAGCATTTT,CAISDVPKTGPNQPQHF
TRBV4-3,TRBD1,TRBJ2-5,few,TGCGCCAGCAGCCCGGGGACAGGGGGCCCCCGGGAGACCCAGTACTTC,CASSPGTGGPRETQYF
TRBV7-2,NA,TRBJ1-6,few,TGTGCCAGCAGCCCGACACGGGGGTGGGGCTCCTATAATTCACCCCTCCACTTT,CASSPTRGWGSYNSPLHF
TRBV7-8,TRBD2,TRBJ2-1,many,TGTGCCAGCAGCCGGTACGGGAGGGCGAGGTACAATGAGCAGTTCTTC,CASSRYGRARYNEQFF
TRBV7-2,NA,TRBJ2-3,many,TGTGCCAGCAGCTTAATGGCCCTGATAGGGACAGATACGCAGTATTTT,CASSLMALIGTDTQYF
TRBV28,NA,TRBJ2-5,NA,TGTGCCAGCAGTTTATTTCGGGGTGACGCAGCACAGGCGGGCCAAGAGACCCAGTACTTC,CASSLFRGDAAQAGQETQYF
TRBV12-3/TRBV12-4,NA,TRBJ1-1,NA,TGTGCCAGCAGTTTAAGGGTAGGGGGTGAAGCTTTCTTT,CASSLRVGGEAFF
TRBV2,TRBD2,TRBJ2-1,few,TGTGCCAGCAGTGCGGGGGGGGGTGAGCAGTTCTTC,CASSAGGGEQFF
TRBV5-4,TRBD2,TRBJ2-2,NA,TGTGCCAGCAGTAAGGGGGTAGCGGGATTGACCGGGGAGCTGTTTTTT,CASSKGVAGLTGELFF
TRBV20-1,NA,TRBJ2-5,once,TGCAGTGCTAGAGCTATAAGGTTGAGTTTGGAGACCCAGTACTTC,CSARAIRLSLETQYF
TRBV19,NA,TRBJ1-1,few,TGTGCCAGTAGTATAGCATTTAGGCCTGGCACTGAAGCTTTCTTT,CASSIAFRPGTEAFF
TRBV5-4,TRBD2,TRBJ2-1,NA,TGTGCCAGCAGCTTGGCGGTAGCGGGGGGCGATGAGCAGTTCTTC,CASSLAVAGGDEQFF